This TCR beta chain came from a study of cytomegalovirus exposure and HLA in healthy donors. About the study: From donors who were HLA-typed, an early data release held about 85 million unique TCRs.

PCR was performed using 60 Vbeta and 13 Jbeta primers. This table comes from immunoSEQ multiplex PCR, and its TCRdb copy is limited to in-frame clones, with some not included. The sample yields tens of thousands of clones, over 60% seen once. The CDR3 length is 17 residues. Germline V gene data show CDR1 as MDHEN and CDR2 as SYDVKM. J lost 0 bases, V lost 7 bases, and 8 bases had no gene match. Sequences were obtained from PBMCs. This receptor was taken from a man aged 40-49 years in good health and CMV-seropositive. The chain is built from TRBV28 and TRBJ1-5; 11 positions match TRBD1. The DNA of the CDR3 is TGTGCCAGCACTCGGGACAGGGGGGACTATAGCAATCAGCCCCAGCATTTT. It specifies CASTRDRGDYSNQPQHF.